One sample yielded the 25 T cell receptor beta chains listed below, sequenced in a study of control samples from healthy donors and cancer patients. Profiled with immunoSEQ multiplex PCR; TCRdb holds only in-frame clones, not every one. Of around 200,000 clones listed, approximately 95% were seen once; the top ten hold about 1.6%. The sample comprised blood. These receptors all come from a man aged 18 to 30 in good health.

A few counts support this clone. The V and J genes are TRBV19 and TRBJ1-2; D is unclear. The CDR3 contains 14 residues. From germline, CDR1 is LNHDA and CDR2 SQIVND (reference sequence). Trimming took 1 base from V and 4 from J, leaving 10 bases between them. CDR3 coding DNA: TGTGCCAGTAGTATAGGTGTGACCAGCTATGGCTACACCTTC. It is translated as CASSIGVTSYGYTF.

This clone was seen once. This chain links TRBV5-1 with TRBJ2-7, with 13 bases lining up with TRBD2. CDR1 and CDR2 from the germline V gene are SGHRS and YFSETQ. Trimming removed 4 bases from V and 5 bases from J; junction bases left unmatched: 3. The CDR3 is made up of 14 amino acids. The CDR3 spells CASSPGLAGDEQYF. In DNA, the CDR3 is TGCGCCAGCAGCCCCGGACTAGCGGGGGACGAGCAGTACTTC. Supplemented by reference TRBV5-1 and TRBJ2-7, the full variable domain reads KAGVTQTPRYLIKTRGQQVTLSCSPISGHRSVSWYQQTPGQGLQFLFEYFSETQRNKGNFPGRFSGRQFSNSRSEMNVSTLELGDSALYLCASSPGLAGDEQYFGPGTRLTVT.

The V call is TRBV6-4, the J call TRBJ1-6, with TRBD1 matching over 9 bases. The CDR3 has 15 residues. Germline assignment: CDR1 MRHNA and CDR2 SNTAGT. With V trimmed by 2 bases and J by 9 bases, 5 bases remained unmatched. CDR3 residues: CASSDLGQGSSPLHF. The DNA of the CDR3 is TGTGCCAGCAGTGACCTAGGACAGGGGAGTTCACCCCTCCACTTT.

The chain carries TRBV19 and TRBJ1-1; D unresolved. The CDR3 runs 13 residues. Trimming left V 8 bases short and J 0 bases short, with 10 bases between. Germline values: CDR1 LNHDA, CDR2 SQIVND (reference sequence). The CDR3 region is CASSGRVNTEAFF. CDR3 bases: TGTGCCAGTTCCGGACGAGTGAACACTGAAGCTTTCTTT. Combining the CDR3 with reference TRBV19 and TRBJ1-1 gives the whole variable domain DGGITQSPKYLFRKEGQNVTLSCEQNLNHDAMYWYRQDPGQGLRLIYYSQIVNDFQKGDIAEGYSVSREKKESFPLTVTSAQKNPTAFYLCASSGRVNTEAFFGQGTRLTVV.

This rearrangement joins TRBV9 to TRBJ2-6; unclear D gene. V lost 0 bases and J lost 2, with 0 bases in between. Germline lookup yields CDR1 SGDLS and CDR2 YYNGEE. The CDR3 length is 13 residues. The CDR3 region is CASSVAGANVLTF. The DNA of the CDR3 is TGTGCCAGCAGCGTAGCTGGGGCCAACGTCCTGACTTTC.

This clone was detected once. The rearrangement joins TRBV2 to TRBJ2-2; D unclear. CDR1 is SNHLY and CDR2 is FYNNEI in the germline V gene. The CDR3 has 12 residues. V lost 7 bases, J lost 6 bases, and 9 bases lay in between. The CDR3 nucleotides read TGTGCCAGCAAAAGCGCCCCCGGGGAGCTGTTTTTT. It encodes CASKSAPGELFF.

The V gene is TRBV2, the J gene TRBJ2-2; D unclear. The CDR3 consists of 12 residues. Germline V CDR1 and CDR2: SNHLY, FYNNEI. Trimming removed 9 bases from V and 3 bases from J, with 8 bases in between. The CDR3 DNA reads TGTGCCAGTTGTAGGGACACCGGGGAGCTGTTTTTT. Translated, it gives CASCRDTGELFF.

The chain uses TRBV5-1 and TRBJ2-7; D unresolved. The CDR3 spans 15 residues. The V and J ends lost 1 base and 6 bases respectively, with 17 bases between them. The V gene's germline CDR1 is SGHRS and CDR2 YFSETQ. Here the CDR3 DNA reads TGCGCCAGCAGCTTGCAGGCACGCATTCCGCTCGAGCAGTACTTC. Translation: CASSLQARIPLEQYF.

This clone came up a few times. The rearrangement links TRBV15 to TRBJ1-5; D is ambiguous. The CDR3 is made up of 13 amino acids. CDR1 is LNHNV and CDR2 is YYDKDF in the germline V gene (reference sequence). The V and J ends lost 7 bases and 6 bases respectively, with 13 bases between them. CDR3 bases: TGTGCCACCACTTCCGAGTCGGGTCAGCCCCAGCATTTT. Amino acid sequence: CATTSESGQPQHF.

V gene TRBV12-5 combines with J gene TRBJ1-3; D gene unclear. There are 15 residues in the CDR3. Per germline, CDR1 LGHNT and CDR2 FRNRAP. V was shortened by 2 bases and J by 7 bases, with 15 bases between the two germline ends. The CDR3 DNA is TGTGCTAGTGGTTTGACCCCCAAATTCGAGAACACCATATATTTT. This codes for CASGLTPKFENTIYF.

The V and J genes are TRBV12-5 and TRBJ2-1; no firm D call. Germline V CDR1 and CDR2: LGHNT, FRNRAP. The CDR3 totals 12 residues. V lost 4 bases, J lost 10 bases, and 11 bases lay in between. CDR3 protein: CASGSDASEQFF. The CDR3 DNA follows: TGTGCTAGTGGTTCGGACGCAAGCGAGCAGTTCTTC.

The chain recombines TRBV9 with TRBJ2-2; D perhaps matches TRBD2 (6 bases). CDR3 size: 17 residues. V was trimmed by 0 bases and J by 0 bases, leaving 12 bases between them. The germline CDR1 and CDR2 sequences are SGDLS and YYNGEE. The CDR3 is CASSVELGGANTGELFF. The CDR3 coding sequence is TGTGCCAGCAGCGTAGAATTGGGCGGGGCGAACACCGGGGAGCTGTTTTTT.

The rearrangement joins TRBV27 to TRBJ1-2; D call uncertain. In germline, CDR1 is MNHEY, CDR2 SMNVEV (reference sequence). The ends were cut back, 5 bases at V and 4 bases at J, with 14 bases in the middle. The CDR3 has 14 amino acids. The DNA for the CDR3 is TGTGCCAGCAGTCCTGTTGGTCAGACCTATGGCTACACCTTC. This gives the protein CASSPVGQTYGYTF.

CDR3 sequence: CASSLVTVGAYGYTF. CDR3 DNA sequence: TGTGCCAGCAGCTTGGTTACGGTAGGGGCCTATGGCTACACCTTC. The chain joins TRBV5-4 to TRBJ1-2, with D maybe TRBD1 (5 bases). The CDR3 is 15 amino acids. CDR1 SGHNT and CDR2 YYREEE come from the germline V gene (reference sequence). Trimming cost V 0 bases and J 4 bases, with 13 bases left between them.

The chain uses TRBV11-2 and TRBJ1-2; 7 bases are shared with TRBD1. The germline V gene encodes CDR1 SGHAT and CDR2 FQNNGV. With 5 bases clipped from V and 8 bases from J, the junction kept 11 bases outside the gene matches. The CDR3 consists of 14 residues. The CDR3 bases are TGTGCCAGCAGCCAGCTACGACAGGGACGGGGCTACACCTTC. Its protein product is CASSQLRQGRGYTF. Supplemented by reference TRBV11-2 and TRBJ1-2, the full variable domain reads EAGVAQSPRYKIIEKRQSVAFWCNPISGHATLYWYQQILGQGPKLLIQFQNNGVVDDSQLPKDRFSAERLKGVDSTLKIQPAKLEDSAVYLCASSQLRQGRGYTFGSGTRLTVV.

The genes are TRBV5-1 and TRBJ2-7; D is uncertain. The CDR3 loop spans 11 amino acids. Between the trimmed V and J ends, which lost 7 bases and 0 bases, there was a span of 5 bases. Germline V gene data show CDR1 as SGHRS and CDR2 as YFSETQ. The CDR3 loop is CASRSSYEQYF. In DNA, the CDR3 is TGCGCCAGCCGGAGCTCCTACGAGCAGTACTTC.

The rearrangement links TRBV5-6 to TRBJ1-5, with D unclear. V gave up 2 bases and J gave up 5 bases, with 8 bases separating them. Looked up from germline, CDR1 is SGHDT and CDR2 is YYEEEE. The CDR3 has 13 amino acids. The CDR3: CASSLKPDQPQHF. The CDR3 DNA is TGTGCCAGCAGCTTAAAGCCTGATCAGCCCCAGCATTTT.

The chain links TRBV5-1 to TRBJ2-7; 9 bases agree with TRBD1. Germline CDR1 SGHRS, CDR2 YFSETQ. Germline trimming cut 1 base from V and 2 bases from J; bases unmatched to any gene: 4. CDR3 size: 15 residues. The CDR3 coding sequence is TGCGCCAGCAGCTTGAAGACAGGGGGAACCTACGAGCAGTACTTC. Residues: CASSLKTGGTYEQYF.

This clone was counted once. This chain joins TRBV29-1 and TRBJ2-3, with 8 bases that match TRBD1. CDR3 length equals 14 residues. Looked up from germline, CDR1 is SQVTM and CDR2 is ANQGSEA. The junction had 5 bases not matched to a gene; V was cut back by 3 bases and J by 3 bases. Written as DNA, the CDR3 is TGCAGCGTTGATGGACAGGGCGGAACAGATACGCAGTATTTT. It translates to CSVDGQGGTDTQYF.

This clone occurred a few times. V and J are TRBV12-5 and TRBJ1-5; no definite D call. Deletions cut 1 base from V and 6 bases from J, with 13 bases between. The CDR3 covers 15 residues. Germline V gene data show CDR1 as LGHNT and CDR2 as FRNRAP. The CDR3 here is CASGLAVGNAQPQHF. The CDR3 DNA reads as TGTGCTAGTGGTTTGGCGGTCGGGAACGCTCAGCCCCAGCATTTT.

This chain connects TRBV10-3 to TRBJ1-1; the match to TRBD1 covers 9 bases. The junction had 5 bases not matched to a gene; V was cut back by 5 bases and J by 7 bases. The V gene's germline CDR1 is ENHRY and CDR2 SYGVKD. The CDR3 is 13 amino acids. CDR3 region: CAISLTGGGEAFF. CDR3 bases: TGTGCCATCAGTCTTACAGGGGGCGGTGAAGCTTTCTTT.

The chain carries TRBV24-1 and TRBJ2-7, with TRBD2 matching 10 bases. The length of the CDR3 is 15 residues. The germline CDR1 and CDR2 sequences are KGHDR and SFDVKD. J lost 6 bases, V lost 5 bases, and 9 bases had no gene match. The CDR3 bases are TGTGCCACCAGTGCCCCCGGGACTAGCGAGACCGAGCAGTACTTC. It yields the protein CATSAPGTSETEQYF.

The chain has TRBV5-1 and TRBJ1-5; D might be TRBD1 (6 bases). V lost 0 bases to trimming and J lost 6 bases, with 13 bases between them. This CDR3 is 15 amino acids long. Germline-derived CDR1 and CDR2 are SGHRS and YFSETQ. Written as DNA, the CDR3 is TGCGCCAGCAGCTTGGCAGGGGTAGTGGGTCAGCCCCAGCATTTT. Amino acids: CASSLAGVVGQPQHF.

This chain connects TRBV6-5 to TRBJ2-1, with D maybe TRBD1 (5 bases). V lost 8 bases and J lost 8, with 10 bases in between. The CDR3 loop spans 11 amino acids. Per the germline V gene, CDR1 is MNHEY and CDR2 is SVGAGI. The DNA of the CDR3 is TGTGCCAGCGGCAGGGTTGATGAGCAGTTCTTC. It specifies CASGRVDEQFF.

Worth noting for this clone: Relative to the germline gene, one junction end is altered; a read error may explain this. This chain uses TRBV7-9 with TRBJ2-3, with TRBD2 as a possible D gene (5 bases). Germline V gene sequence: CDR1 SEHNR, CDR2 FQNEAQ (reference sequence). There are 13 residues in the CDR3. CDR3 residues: CASSLASTDTQYF. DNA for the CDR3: TGTGCCAGCAGCCTAGCATCGACAGATACGCAGTATTTT.